The entry below describes one TCR beta chain. The antigen remains undetermined. The CDR3 runs to 15 residues. Germline V gene sequence: CDR1 MNHNY, CDR2 SVGAGI (reference sequence). Unmatched junction bases numbered 9, after V lost 7 bases and J lost 7 bases. The sample is drawn from a study of cytomegalovirus exposure and HLA in healthy donors. Primers for the PCR totalled 60 Vbeta and 13 Jbeta. Repertoires were generated with immunoSEQ multiplex PCR, while TCRdb's copy carries only in-frame clones and drops some. This table has some 150,000 clones, over 70% appearing once. Regarding the study as a whole: Upon later analysis, HLA-associated TCR beta chains proved more clonally expanded than other, equally common chains.

This TCR derives from a man aged 25-40 years in good health and CMV-seronegative. The source material was PBMCs. The genes are TRBV6-6 and TRBJ1-4; 10 positions match TRBD1. The CDR3 DNA follows: TGTGCCAGCACTGGACAGGGGGGGATCGGTGAAAAACTGTTTTTT. Translation gives CASTGQGGIGEKLFF.